The T cell receptor beta chain under discussion was sequenced for a study of PD-L1 blockade in urothelial cancer. Study-level information: Blood was subjected to analysis at 3 weeks (second dose) and 6 weeks following treatment start. Typically, measured as a median, blood samples had 141,255 T cells.

J was trimmed by 4 bases and V by 1 base; bases with no gene match: 5. This CDR3 spans 15 amino acids. In germline, CDR1 is SGHAT, CDR2 FQNNGV. TCRdb keeps only in-frame clones here, not all; method: immunoSEQ multiplex PCR. The table records about 40,000 clones, over 70% of them present only once. The sequence was obtained from a man in his sixties with urothelial cancer. This sample comprised PBMCs, obtained around atezolizumab (anti-PD-L1) treatment. The J gene is TRBJ2-5, the V gene TRBV11-2; TRBD1 aligns across 8 bases. CDR3 region: CASSLGTGSPETQYF. The CDR3 bases are TGTGCCAGCAGCTTAGGGACAGGGAGCCCAGAGACCCAGTACTTC.